This T cell receptor beta chain was found in a study of response to subunit inactivated influenza vaccine. The V end was cut by 4 bases, the J end by 0 bases, with 16 bases between. The germline V gene encodes CDR1 MDHEN and CDR2 SYDVKM. The CDR3 covers 16 residues. Study-wide results and limits: It was suggested by the authors that few new T cells are recruited by each seasonal influenza vaccination.

TCRdb recomputed calls from the RT-PCR reads with MiXCR, one row per CDR3 protein. The profile shows some 640,000 distinct CDR3 sequences, over 11% of them singletons. This clonotype was observed a few times. The antigen remains undetermined. The sequencing here drew on PBMCs from blood, taken less than 15 days before vaccination. This rearrangement joins TRBV28 to TRBJ2-7; a possible D gene is TRBD1 (6 bases). This TCR came from a man aged 50 to 59 who received an inactivated influenza vaccine. The CDR3 sequence is CASSSYQGHISYEQYF. In DNA, the CDR3 is TGTGCCAGCAGTTCCTACCAGGGACACATCTCCTACGAGCAGTACTTC.